This entry lists 8 T cell receptor beta chains sequenced from one sample in a study of CD8 T cells in ankylosing spondylitis. Their antigens are not known. Findings of the study overall: There was a TCR beta motif, made of eight highly homologous variants, that appeared characteristic of ankylosing spondylitis blood.

TCRdb recomputed calls from the 5' RACE reads with MiXCR, one row per CDR3 protein. The sample comprises about 440,000 distinct CDR3 sequences, 15% to 20% of which are singletons, and approximately 1% rests with the top ten. Sequenced: blood, either unsorted or a sorted T cell fraction (not recorded which). The receptors originated from a male donor with ankylosing spondylitis.

The rearrangement links TRBV7-2 to TRBJ2-7, with TRBD2 matching 11 bases. The V and J ends lost 1 base and 4 bases, in that order; junction bases with no gene match: 9. CDR1 is SGHTA and CDR2 is FQGNSA in the germline V gene. This CDR3 has 17 amino acids. The CDR3 reads CASSLVVGTSGSYEQYF. The CDR3 coding sequence is TGTGCCAGCAGCTTAGTGGTCGGGACTAGCGGTTCGTACGAGCAGTACTTC.

The genes are TRBV4-3 and TRBJ1-3; the D gene is possibly TRBD1 (6 bases). There are 15 residues in the CDR3. Trimming removed 0 bases at V and 5 bases at J, with 11 bases between. The germline gives CDR1 LGHNA, CDR2 YSLEER. CDR3: CASSQDGQGRNTIYF. DNA for the CDR3: TGCGCCAGCAGCCAAGATGGGCAGGGGAGAAACACCATATATTTT.

CDR3 DNA: TGTGCCAGCAGTGAAGCAGTAGTAGCCAAAAACATTCAGTACTTC. Its translation: CASSEAVVAKNIQYF. The gene calls are TRBV6-1 and TRBJ2-4; D uncertain. The CDR3 covers 15 residues. Germline loops: CDR1 MNHNS, CDR2 SASEGT. Trimming pared 0 bases from V and 0 bases from J, leaving 6 bases between.

There are a few counts of this clonotype. The V call is TRBV5-1, the J call TRBJ1-2; TRBD1 is a possible D gene (5 bases). V was pared by 4 bases and J by 3 bases, with 13 bases between. Germline-derived CDR1 and CDR2 are SGHRS and YFSETQ. There are 14 residues in the CDR3. CDR3 DNA: TGCGCCAGCAGCCCCAGGGATGTGGACTATGGCTACACCTTC. Protein: CASSPRDVDYGYTF.

J is TRBJ1-3 and V is TRBV5-6; possible D gene TRBD1, 6 bases. The CDR3 consists of 17 residues. Germline-derived CDR1 and CDR2 are SGHDT and YYEEEE. Trimming cost V 2 bases and J 0 bases, with 15 bases left between them. CDR3 in amino acids: CASSFRRTDLSGNTIYF. The CDR3 DNA reads as TGTGCCAGCAGCTTTCGTCGGACAGACCTCTCTGGAAACACCATATATTTT.

V and J are TRBV12-3 or TRBV12-4 and TRBJ2-7; D might be TRBD1 or TRBD2, each matching 5 bases. CDR3 length: 13 residues. V was pared by 5 bases and J by 6 bases, with 14 bases between. The CDR3 sequence: CASSHPGPSEQYF. CDR3 nucleotide sequence: TGTGCCAGCAGTCACCCGGGACCCTCCGAGCAGTACTTC.

This clonotype was recorded a few times. J is TRBJ1-1 and V is TRBV19, with a tentative D call TRBD1 (5 bases). CDR3 length: 15 amino acids. Trimming removed 1 base at V and 1 base at J, with 10 bases between. The V gene's germline CDR1 is LNHDA and CDR2 SQIVND (reference sequence). The CDR3 reads CASSIVEGSNTEAFF. The CDR3 DNA sequence: TGTGCCAGTAGTATAGTGGAGGGGTCGAACACTGAAGCTTTCTTT. Together with reference TRBV19 and TRBJ1-1, the CDR3 gives the full variable domain: DGGITQSPKYLFRKEGQNVTLSCEQNLNHDAMYWYRQDPGQGLRLIYYSQIVNDFQKGDIAEGYSVSREKKESFPLTVTSAQKNPTAFYLCASSIVEGSNTEAFFGQGTRLTVV.

CDR3 coding DNA: TGCAGTGCTAGAGAAGGCATTGCCCGAGTAGGGACCCAGTACTTC. It yields the protein CSAREGIARVGTQYF. The genes are TRBV20-1 and TRBJ2-5; no definite D call. CDR1 and CDR2 from the germline V gene are DFQATT and SNEGSKA (reference sequence). Trimming shortened V by 0 bases and J by 7 bases, and 18 bases separated the two germline ends. The CDR3 contains 15 residues.